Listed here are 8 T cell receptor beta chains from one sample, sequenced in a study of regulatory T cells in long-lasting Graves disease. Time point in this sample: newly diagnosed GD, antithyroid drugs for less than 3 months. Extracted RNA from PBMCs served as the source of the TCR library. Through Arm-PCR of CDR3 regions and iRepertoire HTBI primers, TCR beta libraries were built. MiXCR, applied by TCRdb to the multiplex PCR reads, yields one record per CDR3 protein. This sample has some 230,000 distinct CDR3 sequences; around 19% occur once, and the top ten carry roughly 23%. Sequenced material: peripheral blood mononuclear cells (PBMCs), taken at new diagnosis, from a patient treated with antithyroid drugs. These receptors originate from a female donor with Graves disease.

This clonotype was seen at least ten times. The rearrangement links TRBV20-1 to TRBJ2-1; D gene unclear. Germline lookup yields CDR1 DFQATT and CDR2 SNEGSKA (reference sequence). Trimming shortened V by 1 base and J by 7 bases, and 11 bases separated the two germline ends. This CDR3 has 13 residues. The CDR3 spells CSARVLAENEQFF. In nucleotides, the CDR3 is TGCAGTGCTAGAGTCTTGGCGGAGAATGAGCAGTTCTTC.

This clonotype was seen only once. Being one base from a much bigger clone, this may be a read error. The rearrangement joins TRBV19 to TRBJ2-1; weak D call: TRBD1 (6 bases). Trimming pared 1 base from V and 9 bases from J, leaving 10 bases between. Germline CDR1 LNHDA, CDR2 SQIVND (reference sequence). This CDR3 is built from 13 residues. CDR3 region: CASSIGPDSEQFF. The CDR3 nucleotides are TGTGCCAGTAGTATAGGCCCGGACAGTGAGCAGTTCTTC. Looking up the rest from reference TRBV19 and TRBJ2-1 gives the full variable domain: DGGITQSPKYLFRKEGQNVTLSCEQNLNHDAMYWYRQDPGQGLRLIYYSQIVNDFQKGDIAEGYSVSREKKESFPLTVTSAQKNPTAFYLCASSIGPDSEQFFGPGTRLTVL.

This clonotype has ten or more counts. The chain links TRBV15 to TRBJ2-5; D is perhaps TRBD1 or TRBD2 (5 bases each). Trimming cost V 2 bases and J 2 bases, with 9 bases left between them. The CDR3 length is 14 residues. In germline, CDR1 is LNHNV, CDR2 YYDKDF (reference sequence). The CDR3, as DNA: TGTGCCACCAGCAGATGGGACCATCAAGAGACCCAGTACTTC. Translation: CATSRWDHQETQYF. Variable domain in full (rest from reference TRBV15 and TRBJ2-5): DAMVIQNPRYQVTQFGKPVTLSCSQTLNHNVMYWYQQKSSQAPKLLFHYYDKDFNNEADTPDNFQSRRPNTSFCFLDIRSPGLGDTAMYLCATSRWDHQETQYFGPGTRLLVL.

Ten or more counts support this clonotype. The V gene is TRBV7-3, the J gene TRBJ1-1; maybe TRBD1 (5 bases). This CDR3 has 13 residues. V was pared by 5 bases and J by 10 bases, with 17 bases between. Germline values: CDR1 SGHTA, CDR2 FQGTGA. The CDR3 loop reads CASSASQGSPAFF. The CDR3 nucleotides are TGTGCCAGCAGCGCCAGCCAGGGAAGTCCAGCTTTCTTT.

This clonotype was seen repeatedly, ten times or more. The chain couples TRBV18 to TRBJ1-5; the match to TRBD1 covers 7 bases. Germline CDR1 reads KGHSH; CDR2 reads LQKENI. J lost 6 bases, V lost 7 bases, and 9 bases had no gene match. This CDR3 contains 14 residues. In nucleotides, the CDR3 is TGTGCCAGCTGCGCAGGGGGGCTTTCTCAGCCCCAGCATTTT. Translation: CASCAGGLSQPQHF.

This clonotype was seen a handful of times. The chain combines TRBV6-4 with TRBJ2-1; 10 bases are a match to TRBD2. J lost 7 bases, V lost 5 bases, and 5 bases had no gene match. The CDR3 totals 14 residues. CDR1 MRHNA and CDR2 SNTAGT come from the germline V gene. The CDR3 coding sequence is TGTGCCAGCAGTCTAGCGGGAGAGGGGAATGAGCAGTTCTTC. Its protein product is CASSLAGEGNEQFF.

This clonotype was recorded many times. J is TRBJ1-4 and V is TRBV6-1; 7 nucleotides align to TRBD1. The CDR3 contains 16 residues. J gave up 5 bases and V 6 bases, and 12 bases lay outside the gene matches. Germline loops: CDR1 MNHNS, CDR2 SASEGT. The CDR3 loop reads CASSLQGILSNEKLFF. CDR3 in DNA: TGTGCCAGCAGCCTACAGGGGATTCTTAGCAATGAAAAACTGTTTTTT.

The CDR3 DNA sequence: TGTGCCATCAGTGAGCTGGCAGGGGATAGAAATGAGCAGTTCTTC. This sequence encodes CAISELAGDRNEQFF. The chain joins TRBV10-3 to TRBJ2-1, with D maybe TRBD1 (6 bases). The CDR3 has 15 residues. Germline-derived CDR1 and CDR2 are ENHRY and SYGVKD. Trimming left V 2 bases short and J 7 bases short, with 15 bases between.